Presented here are 21 T cell receptor beta chains from one specimen sequenced in a study of neoadjuvant anti-PD-1 for oral cavity cancer. Assay: immunoSEQ multiplex PCR; the TCRdb copy retains only in-frame clones and omits some. The table includes 17,000 or so clones, around two thirds detected once. The input for sequencing was PBMCs, taken before nivolumab (anti-PD-1) treatment. Every receptor here comes from a person aged 35-79 years with oral cavity squamous cell carcinoma.

This clone appeared a few times. The chain combines TRBV7-8 with TRBJ2-7, with a tentative D call TRBD1 (6 bases). CDR3 length: 14 amino acids. The germline gives CDR1 SGHVS, CDR2 FQNEAQ. The V gene lost 3 bases and the J gene lost 7 bases, with 16 bases spanning the gap. The CDR3 reads CASSFSTQGEEQYF. CDR3 coding DNA: TGTGCCAGCAGCTTTTCGACACAGGGTGAGGAGCAGTACTTC.

The J gene is TRBJ2-1, the V gene TRBV5-1; no clear D gene. This CDR3 is 12 amino acids long. V was cut by 4 bases and J by 3 bases, with 5 bases left in between. Germline CDR1 SGHRS, CDR2 YFSETQ. CDR3 protein: CASSQNYNEQFF. DNA of the CDR3: TGCGCCAGCAGCCAGAACTACAATGAGCAGTTCTTC. Together with reference TRBV5-1 and TRBJ2-1, the CDR3 gives the full variable domain: KAGVTQTPRYLIKTRGQQVTLSCSPISGHRSVSWYQQTPGQGLQFLFEYFSETQRNKGNFPGRFSGRQFSNSRSEMNVSTLELGDSALYLCASSQNYNEQFFGPGTRLTVL.

This chain joins TRBV28 and TRBJ1-5; D remains ambiguous. This CDR3 contains 12 residues. The germline V gene encodes CDR1 MDHEN and CDR2 SYDVKM. V was cut by 5 bases and J by 8 bases, with 10 bases left in between. The CDR3 loop reads CASSPRGEPQHF. The CDR3 DNA reads TGTGCCAGCAGTCCGCGTGGGGAGCCCCAGCATTTT. The variable domain in full, completed from reference TRBV28 and TRBJ1-5, reads DVKVTQSSRYLVKRTGEKVFLECVQDMDHENMFWYRQDPGLGLRLIYFSYDVKMKEKGDIPEGYSVSREKKERFSLILESASTNQTSMYLCASSPRGEPQHFGDGTRLSIL.

V is TRBV10-3 and J is TRBJ2-3; TRBD1 aligns across 8 bases. Germline V gives CDR1 ENHRY, CDR2 SYGVKD. CDR3 length equals 13 residues. J gave up 5 bases and V 3 bases, and 1 base lay outside the gene matches. CDR3 nucleotides: TGTGCCATCAGTGAAGGGACAGGAGATACGCAGTATTTT. This codes for CAISEGTGDTQYF.

The genes are TRBV11-2 and TRBJ1-2, with a tentative D call TRBD1 (6 bases). The CDR3 contains 13 residues. CDR1 and CDR2 from the germline V gene are SGHAT and FQNNGV. V lost 2 bases, J lost 7 bases, and 11 bases lay in between. CDR3 bases: TGTGCCAGCAGCTTACCAGGGGAGTTTGGCTACACCTTC. Residues: CASSLPGEFGYTF.

This chain links TRBV5-1 with TRBJ2-5; D possibly corresponds to TRBD2 (5 bases). With 4 bases removed from V and 5 bases from J, the gap between germline ends came to 18 bases. This CDR3 has 15 amino acids. Germline V gene sequence: CDR1 SGHRS, CDR2 YFSETQ. The CDR3 region is CASSPGSGKSETQYF. The DNA for the CDR3 is TGCGCCAGCAGCCCGGGGTCCGGGAAGTCGGAGACCCAGTACTTC.

This chain connects TRBV7-2 to TRBJ2-1, with D perhaps TRBD2 (7 bases). The CDR3 runs 16 residues. The V end lost 0 bases, the J end lost 4 bases, and 13 bases lay between the germline ends. Germline CDR1 SGHTA, CDR2 FQGNSA. The CDR3 DNA follows: TGTGCCAGCAGCTTAGCGGGGGCTAGCGGATACAATGAGCAGTTCTTC. Protein sequence: CASSLAGASGYNEQFF.

J is TRBJ2-3 and V is TRBV5-1, with D uncertain. The CDR3 sequence is 15 residues long. V dropped 0 bases and J dropped 3 bases, with 11 bases sitting between them. The V gene's germline CDR1 is SGHRS and CDR2 YFSETQ. This CDR3 is CASSLGGVGTDTQYF. DNA of the CDR3: TGCGCCAGCAGCTTGGGTGGGGTTGGTACAGATACGCAGTATTTT.

This clone was detected a few times. The chain is built from TRBV21-1 and TRBJ1-1. TRBV21-1 represents a pseudogene. The CDR3 has 13 residues. In DNA form, the CDR3 reads TGTGCCAGCAGCAGCGTTTGCTGGGCTGAAGCTTTCTTT. This codes for CASSSVCWAEAFF.

The J gene is TRBJ1-2, the V gene TRBV6-6; TRBD1 matches 7 bases. This CDR3 is 11 amino acids long. The V and J ends lost 6 bases and 6 bases, in that order; junction bases with no gene match: 1. The V gene's germline CDR1 is MNHNY and CDR2 SVGAGI (reference sequence). This CDR3 is CASRDRDGYTF. DNA for the CDR3: TGTGCCAGCAGAGACAGGGATGGCTACACCTTC.

The gene calls are TRBV5-1 and TRBJ2-5, with 8 bases lining up with TRBD2. Germline assignment: CDR1 SGHRS and CDR2 YFSETQ. Trimming removed 4 bases from V and 4 bases from J; junction bases left unmatched: 9. The CDR3 extends over 15 amino acids. CDR3 loop: CASSPLAGPRETQYF. CDR3 sequence (DNA): TGCGCCAGCAGCCCTTTAGCGGGACCTAGAGAGACCCAGTACTTC.

This rearrangement joins TRBV14 to TRBJ2-7, with D possibly called TRBD1 or TRBD2 (5 bases each). Germline-derived CDR1 and CDR2 are SGHDN and FVKESK. The CDR3 length is 14 residues. V was pared by 2 bases and J by 0 bases, with 8 bases between. The CDR3, as DNA: TGTGCCAGCAGCCAATGGGGGAGCTCCTACGAGCAGTACTTC. Translating it yields CASSQWGSSYEQYF.

The chain combines TRBV28 with TRBJ1-4, with D possibly TRBD1 on 6 matching bases. Germline V gives CDR1 MDHEN, CDR2 SYDVKM. The ends were cut back, 6 bases at V and 8 bases at J, with 19 bases in the middle. The length of the CDR3 is 15 residues. Here the CDR3 DNA reads TGTGCCAGCAGCTTAGGGGGGTCCATCAAGGAAAAACTGTTTTTT. This sequence encodes CASSLGGSIKEKLFF.

The rearrangement links TRBV2 to TRBJ1-1; D unclear. The CDR3 sequence is 14 residues long. Trimming removed 10 bases at V and 1 base at J, with 16 bases between. The germline gives CDR1 SNHLY, CDR2 FYNNEI. Here the CDR3 DNA reads TGTGCCACCATGAGAGGTAGGGCGAACACTGAAGCTTTCTTT. It yields the protein CATMRGRANTEAFF.

This chain joins TRBV19 and TRBJ2-2; 10 nucleotides match TRBD2. The V segment lost 3 bases and the J segment 4 bases; nucleotides outside the gene matches: 5. CDR3 size: 16 residues. CDR1 is LNHDA and CDR2 is SQIVND in the germline V gene (reference sequence). This CDR3 is CASSIAAGGFTGELFF. For the CDR3, the DNA is TGTGCCAGTAGTATCGCAGCGGGAGGGTTCACCGGGGAGCTGTTTTTT.

This chain links TRBV7-9 with TRBJ2-3; tentative D call: TRBD1 (5 bases). With 2 bases removed from V and 2 bases from J, the gap between germline ends came to 11 bases. The CDR3 runs 15 residues. CDR1 SEHNR and CDR2 FQNEAQ come from the germline V gene (reference sequence). The DNA for the CDR3 is TGTGCCAGCAGCTTAACGGACATCAACACAGATACGCAGTATTTT. Protein product: CASSLTDINTDTQYF. The entire variable domain, with the rest obtained from reference TRBV7-9 and TRBJ2-3, is as follows: DTGVSQNPRHKITKRGQNVTFRCDPISEHNRLYWYRQTLGQGPEFLTYFQNEAQLEKSRLLSDRFSAERPKGSFSTLEIQRTEQGDSAMYLCASSLTDINTDTQYFGPGTRLTVL.

The rearrangement links TRBV11-2 to TRBJ2-7; 7 bases line up with TRBD2. The V and J ends lost 2 bases and 3 bases, in that order; junction bases with no gene match: 10. Germline V gene lookup returns CDR1 SGHAT and CDR2 FQNNGV. The CDR3 has 16 amino acids. As DNA, the CDR3 is TGTGCCAGCAGCTTAAGGGGTTCGGCGGGAGTCTACGAGCAGTACTTC. Its translation is CASSLRGSAGVYEQYF.

This clone was seen only a few times. This rearrangement joins TRBV10-3 to TRBJ2-7, with D possibly being TRBD2 (6 bases). CDR3 length equals 11 residues. The V gene's germline CDR1 is ENHRY and CDR2 SYGVKD. V was trimmed by 3 bases and J by 7 bases, leaving 7 bases between them. Written as DNA, the CDR3 is TGTGCCATCAGTGACGGGGGTGAGCAGTACTTC. Protein: CAISDGGEQYF.

This chain links TRBV4-2 with TRBJ1-5; D is unresolved. CDR1 and CDR2 from the germline V gene are LGHNA and YNFKEQ. This CDR3 has 16 amino acids. Trimming stripped 0 bases from V and 1 base from J, with 10 bases between. CDR3 protein: CASSQDTDKSNQPQHF. CDR3 in DNA: TGTGCCAGCAGCCAAGATACAGATAAAAGCAATCAGCCCCAGCATTTT.

The CDR3 spells CASSVSGNTEAFF. CDR3 in DNA: TGTGCCAGCAGCGTTTCGGGTAACACTGAAGCTTTCTTT. The genes are TRBV9 and TRBJ1-1, with D unresolved. Germline assignment: CDR1 SGDLS and CDR2 YYNGEE. The CDR3 totals 13 residues. The V end lost 2 bases, the J end lost 2 bases, and 7 bases lay between the germline ends. Based on the CDR3 plus reference TRBV9 and TRBJ1-1, the full variable domain is DSGVTQTPKHLITATGQRVTLRCSPRSGDLSVYWYQQSLDQGLQFLIQYYNGEERAKGNILERFSAQQFPDLHSELNLSSLELGDSALYFCASSVSGNTEAFFGQGTRLTVV.

A single count supports this clone. The V call is TRBV2, the J call TRBJ1-1; maybe TRBD1 (5 bases). V was cut by 3 bases and J by 7 bases, with 9 bases left in between. The CDR3 extends over 12 amino acids. Germline assignment: CDR1 SNHLY and CDR2 FYNNEI. In DNA, the CDR3 is TGTGCCAGCAGTGAGAGGGGATTTGAAGCTTTCTTT. Translated, it gives CASSERGFEAFF.